These 32 T cell receptor beta chains share one sample of origin, sequenced in a study of T cells in Graves' hyperthyroidism and ophthalmopathy. RNA transcripts provided the source from which TCR beta CDR3 regions were amplified. TCR CDR3 regions were first amplified by RT-PCR with HTBI primers. MiXCR, run by TCRdb on the multiplex PCR reads, gives a single entry per CDR3 protein. The sample includes roughly 740,000 distinct CDR3 sequences, 16% of them seen just once. The sequenced sample consisted of blood. The receptors stem from a man younger than 35 with Graves' hyperthyroidism.

The table lists this clonotype with many counts. The gene calls are TRBV2 and TRBJ1-2; D is perhaps TRBD1 (5 bases). Germline V gives CDR1 SNHLY, CDR2 FYNNEI. This CDR3 has 13 amino acids. Deletions cut 6 bases from V and 2 bases from J, with 10 bases between. The CDR3 nucleotides are TGTGCCAGCAGGGGGACCGGGAACTATGGCTACACCTTC. Residues: CASRGTGNYGYTF.

In its sample, this clonotype was seen a few times. The chain combines TRBV12-3 or TRBV12-4 with TRBJ1-5; 7 bases map to TRBD1. After removal of 11 bases from V and 6 bases from J, the junction contained 10 bases not matched to a gene. This CDR3 comprises 13 residues. The CDR3 loop is CASRGEGAQPQHF. Written as DNA, the CDR3 is TGTGCCTCCAGGGGGGAGGGTGCTCAGCCCCAGCATTTT.

This clonotype was observed at least ten times. This rearrangement joins TRBV28 to TRBJ2-7; no definite D call. V was shortened by 5 bases and J by 3 bases, with 17 bases between the two germline ends. This CDR3 is 15 amino acids long. Germline V CDR1 and CDR2: MDHEN, SYDVKM. In DNA, the CDR3 is TGTGCCAGCAGTGATTTAGGTGGAGTAGGCTACGAGCAGTACTTC. It is translated as CASSDLGGVGYEQYF.

This rearrangement joins TRBV4-3 to TRBJ2-3; D possibly corresponds to TRBD2 (6 bases). The CDR3 covers 16 residues. The V gene lost 0 bases and the J gene lost 0 bases, with 10 bases spanning the gap. Germline CDR1 and CDR2: LGHNA and YSLEER. CDR3 nucleotides: TGCGCCAGCAGCCAAGATATAAGCGGGAGCACAGATACGCAGTATTTT. Amino acid sequence: CASSQDISGSTDTQYF.

The chain links TRBV19 to TRBJ2-7, with 8 nucleotides matching TRBD1. This CDR3 comprises 13 residues. The junction had 3 bases not matched to a gene; V was cut back by 5 bases and J by 3 bases. Germline CDR1 is LNHDA and CDR2 is SQIVND (reference sequence). The CDR3 DNA reads TGTGCCAGTAGTCGACAGGGGAACTACGAGCAGTACTTC. This translates into CASSRQGNYEQYF. Together with reference TRBV19 and TRBJ2-7, the CDR3 gives the full variable domain: DGGITQSPKYLFRKEGQNVTLSCEQNLNHDAMYWYRQDPGQGLRLIYYSQIVNDFQKGDIAEGYSVSREKKESFPLTVTSAQKNPTAFYLCASSRQGNYEQYFGPGTRLTVT.

This clonotype was detected ten times or more. The chain has TRBV7-9 and TRBJ2-3, with D perhaps matching TRBD2 (5 bases). Deletions cut 0 bases from V and 3 bases from J, with 13 bases between. CDR1 and CDR2 (germline): SEHNR, FQNEAQ (reference sequence). The CDR3 spans 16 residues. The CDR3 loop reads CASSLATAVRTDTQYF. The CDR3 nucleotides read TGTGCCAGCAGCTTAGCCACAGCGGTCCGGACAGATACGCAGTATTTT.

This clonotype was recorded at least ten times. The chain uses TRBV12-3 or TRBV12-4 and TRBJ2-5, with 8 bases matching TRBD1. V was pared by 6 bases and J by 5 bases, with 11 bases of the junction left unmatched. This CDR3 has 15 amino acids. The CDR3 region is CASRSQTGEGETQYF. The CDR3 nucleotides are TGTGCCAGCAGATCCCAGACAGGGGAAGGGGAGACCCAGTACTTC.

This clonotype was observed many times. This chain connects TRBV12-3 or TRBV12-4 to TRBJ2-7; the D is unclear. The CDR3 runs 11 residues. V was shortened by 5 bases and J by 5 bases, with 7 bases between the two germline ends. CDR3 in amino acids: CASSQMDEQYF. The CDR3 DNA reads as TGTGCCAGCAGTCAGATGGACGAGCAGTACTTC.

This clonotype was observed a few times. The gene calls are TRBV29-1 and TRBJ2-7, with unresolved D. In germline, CDR1 is SQVTM, CDR2 ANQGSEA. The CDR3 runs to 11 residues. The V end was cut by 4 bases, the J end by 2 bases, with 6 bases between. CDR3 sequence: CSVAEPYEQYF. CDR3 bases: TGCAGCGTTGCTGAGCCCTACGAGCAGTACTTC.

This clonotype was seen repeatedly, ten times or more. The rearrangement joins TRBV7-2 to TRBJ2-3, with TRBD2 matching over 10 bases. The length of the CDR3 is 20 residues. Germline V gives CDR1 SGHTA, CDR2 FQGNSA. J lost 7 bases, V lost 2 bases, and 21 bases had no gene match. This chain's CDR3 is CASSLIILSGRALGKNTQYF. CDR3 bases: TGTGCCAGCAGCTTAATCATCCTAAGCGGGAGGGCCTTAGGTAAAAATACGCAGTATTTT.

This clonotype was picked up many times. The gene calls are TRBV28 and TRBJ2-7; possible D gene TRBD1, 6 bases. Germline-derived CDR1 and CDR2 are MDHEN and SYDVKM. CDR3 length equals 16 residues. Between the trimmed V and J ends, which lost 2 bases and 2 bases, there was a span of 16 bases. The CDR3 is CASSLVGTLYAYEQYF. The CDR3 nucleotides are TGTGCCAGCAGTTTAGTCGGGACACTATACGCCTACGAGCAGTACTTC. Complete variable domain (other parts from reference TRBV28 and TRBJ2-7): DVKVTQSSRYLVKRTGEKVFLECVQDMDHENMFWYRQDPGLGLRLIYFSYDVKMKEKGDIPEGYSVSREKKERFSLILESASTNQTSMYLCASSLVGTLYAYEQYFGPGTRLTVT.

This clonotype came up a few times. The chain employs TRBV25-1 and TRBJ2-1; D not resolved. The CDR3 is 10 residues long. The V gene's germline CDR1 is MGHDK and CDR2 SYGVNS. V lost 5 bases to trimming and J lost 9 bases, with 5 bases between them. The CDR3 sequence: CASSWGEQFF. CDR3 sequence (DNA): TGTGCCAGCAGTTGGGGTGAGCAGTTCTTC.

This clonotype was detected only a few times. The rearrangement uses TRBV7-9 and TRBJ2-3, with 7 positions matching TRBD2. Per germline, CDR1 SEHNR and CDR2 FQNEAQ (reference sequence). The CDR3 has 15 residues. V was pared by 3 bases and J by 1 base, with 4 bases of the junction left unmatched. The chain's CDR3 is CASSFPSGGTDTQYF. In DNA form, the CDR3 reads TGTGCCAGCAGCTTCCCTAGCGGCGGCACAGATACGCAGTATTTT.

This chain uses TRBV7-9 with TRBJ1-4; D is possibly TRBD1 (5 bases). The CDR3 consists of 15 residues. The germline V gene has CDR1 SEHNR and CDR2 FQNEAQ (reference sequence). V was trimmed by 5 bases and J by 4 bases, leaving 14 bases between them. CDR3 sequence: CASSRRTDNNEKLFF. In DNA, the CDR3 is TGTGCCAGCAGCCGACGAACGGACAATAATGAAAAACTGTTTTTT. Together with reference TRBV7-9 and TRBJ1-4, the CDR3 gives the full variable domain: DTGVSQNPRHKITKRGQNVTFRCDPISEHNRLYWYRQTLGQGPEFLTYFQNEAQLEKSRLLSDRFSAERPKGSFSTLEIQRTEQGDSAMYLCASSRRTDNNEKLFFGSGTQLSVL.

This clonotype came up many times. The chain carries TRBV20-1 and TRBJ1-3; D remains ambiguous. Trimming removed 3 bases at V and 2 bases at J, with 8 bases between. CDR1 is DFQATT, CDR2 SNEGSKA, per germline (reference sequence). The CDR3 spans 13 residues. CDR3 coding DNA: TGCAGTGCTAGTGATCTCGCTGGAAACACCATATATTTT. It yields the protein CSASDLAGNTIYF.

This sequence joins TRBV5-1 and TRBJ1-1; weak D call: TRBD1 (5 bases). Trimming shortened V by 0 bases and J by 6 bases, and 15 bases separated the two germline ends. The CDR3 covers 15 residues. The germline CDR1 and CDR2 sequences are SGHRS and YFSETQ. The CDR3 is CASSLAGGPWAEAFF. As DNA, the CDR3 is TGCGCCAGCAGCTTGGCCGGGGGACCCTGGGCTGAAGCTTTCTTT.

There are many counts of this clonotype. The rearrangement links TRBV12-3 or TRBV12-4 to TRBJ2-7, with 7 nucleotides matching TRBD2. With V trimmed by 5 bases and J by 0 bases, 7 bases remained unmatched. The CDR3 sequence is 15 residues long. The DNA of the CDR3 is TGTGCCAGCAGTCAAGCGGGATATAGCTCCTACGAGCAGTACTTC. Protein: CASSQAGYSSYEQYF.

On this clonotype: Compared with germline, one end of the junction differs, possibly owing to a read error. This sequence joins TRBV6-5 and TRBJ1-2; D is possibly TRBD1 (5 bases). Germline V gene data show CDR1 as MNHEY and CDR2 as SVGAGI. The CDR3 covers 15 residues. Here the CDR3 DNA reads TGTGCCAGCAGTTTATCGGGACCCCTAGGCTATAGCTACACCTTC. Translated, it gives CASSLSGPLGYSYTF.

This clonotype was observed a few times. The rearrangement uses TRBV2 and TRBJ1-3; D not resolved. Trimming removed 6 bases from V and 0 bases from J, with 12 bases in between. CDR3 length equals 15 residues. Germline-derived CDR1 and CDR2 are SNHLY and FYNNEI. CDR3 sequence (DNA): TGTGCCAGCAGCCTCGGGCAGAACTCTGGAAACACCATATATTTT. It translates to CASSLGQNSGNTIYF.

This clonotype was counted at least ten times. The chain couples TRBV27 to TRBJ2-7; weak D call: TRBD2 (5 bases). Germline-derived CDR1 and CDR2 are MNHEY and SMNVEV (reference sequence). The CDR3 consists of 13 residues. Trimming shortened V by 6 bases and J by 4 bases, and 13 bases separated the two germline ends. CDR3 in DNA: TGTGCCAGCAGCCCCTTCGGGGTTTACGAGCAGTACTTC. This codes for CASSPFGVYEQYF.

This clonotype was seen more than once but under ten times. This chain joins TRBV24-1 and TRBJ2-1, with a tentative D call TRBD1 (6 bases). The V gene's germline CDR1 is KGHDR and CDR2 SFDVKD. This CDR3 spans 17 amino acids. The V gene lost 1 base and the J gene lost 1 base, with 13 bases spanning the gap. The CDR3 region has the DNA TGTGCCACCAGTGATTTAGGCAGGGGAAATTCCTACAATGAGCAGTTCTTC. This gives the protein CATSDLGRGNSYNEQFF.

In this sample, this clonotype turned up many times. The chain links TRBV28 to TRBJ2-1; D may match TRBD1 or TRBD2 (5 bases each). Germline CDR1 reads MDHEN; CDR2 reads SYDVKM. The CDR3 is 14 amino acids. V was pared by 5 bases and J by 6 bases, with 14 bases between. CDR3 protein: CASSPRDLVNEQFF. DNA for the CDR3: TGTGCCAGCAGTCCCCGGGACCTTGTCAATGAGCAGTTCTTC.

The chain carries TRBV15 and TRBJ1-5, with D unresolved. The CDR3 length is 17 residues. Trimming pared 0 bases from V and 6 bases from J, leaving 18 bases between. In germline, CDR1 is LNHNV, CDR2 YYDKDF (reference sequence). DNA for the CDR3: TGTGCCACCAGCAGAGATTTTGGGGATCCGTGGACTCAGCCCCAGCATTTT. Its translation is CATSRDFGDPWTQPQHF.

This clonotype was picked up many times. The CDR3 spells CASRDISYEQYF. CDR3 sequence (DNA): TGTGCCAGCAGGGACATCTCCTACGAGCAGTACTTC. J is TRBJ2-7 and V is TRBV2, with D perhaps TRBD1 (5 bases). The CDR3 is made up of 12 amino acids. The germline V gene has CDR1 SNHLY and CDR2 FYNNEI. Trimming cost V 6 bases and J 0 bases, with 6 bases left between them.

Points on this clonotype: Being one base from a much bigger clone, this may be a read error. V is TRBV12-3 or TRBV12-4 and J is TRBJ2-1, with TRBD1 identical over 8 bases. Losses at the gene ends were 10 bases for V and 2 bases for J; bases not matched to a gene: 4. This CDR3 has 13 amino acids. CDR3 sequence reads: CANNRGTYNEQFF. The CDR3 DNA reads as TGTGCCAACAACAGGGGGACCTACAATGAGCAGTTCTTC.

This clonotype has ten or more counts. This chain connects TRBV28 to TRBJ2-3, with TRBD1 matching 7 bases. The junction had 9 bases not matched to a gene; V was cut back by 8 bases and J by 4 bases. This CDR3 spans 14 amino acids. Germline CDR1 MDHEN, CDR2 SYDVKM. The CDR3 DNA follows: TGTGCCAGCCGAAACAGGGGCGGGTCAGATACGCAGTATTTT. Its protein product is CASRNRGGSDTQYF.

Concerning this clonotype itself: An end of the junction differs from the germline gene, which may be a read error. The V and J genes are TRBV6-2 or TRBV6-3 and TRBJ2-1; 7 bases are a match to TRBD2. The V gene's germline CDR1 is MNHEY and CDR2 SVGEGT. The CDR3 extends over 15 amino acids. The CDR3 spells CASRFAGVNYNEQLF. As DNA, the CDR3 is TGTGCCAGCAGATTTGCGGGAGTGAACTACAATGAGCAGCTCTTC.

This clonotype turned up a few times. The V call is TRBV5-6, the J call TRBJ2-1; 10 bases fit TRBD2. This CDR3 has 15 amino acids. Germline lookup yields CDR1 SGHDT and CDR2 YYEEEE. The junction had 5 bases not matched to a gene; V was cut back by 4 bases and J by 4 bases. CDR3 region: CASSRLAGRYNEQFF. The CDR3 DNA follows: TGTGCCAGCAGCCGACTAGCGGGCAGGTACAATGAGCAGTTCTTC.

At least ten counts were recorded for this clonotype. V usage is TRBV7-9 and J usage is TRBJ2-3; the match to TRBD2 covers 7 bases. Losses at the gene ends were 5 bases for V and 2 bases for J; bases not matched to a gene: 4. From germline, CDR1 is SEHNR and CDR2 FQNEAQ (reference sequence). The CDR3 loop spans 14 amino acids. CDR3 loop: CASSPGRATDTQYF. CDR3 coding DNA: TGTGCCAGCAGCCCAGGGAGGGCCACAGATACGCAGTATTTT.

This clonotype was counted between two and nine times. The rearrangement uses TRBV6-2 or TRBV6-3 and TRBJ2-5, with 8 bases aligning to TRBD2. The CDR3 is 16 amino acids. J was trimmed by 0 bases and V by 2 bases; bases with no gene match: 5. Germline V gene sequence: CDR1 MNHEY, CDR2 SVGEGT. The CDR3 reads CASSYGAGEYQETQYF. The CDR3 bases are TGTGCCAGCAGTTACGGAGCGGGAGAATACCAAGAGACCCAGTACTTC.

The chain couples TRBV10-3 to TRBJ2-7, with a weak D call TRBD1 (6 bases). The CDR3 has 13 residues. The V end was cut by 7 bases, the J end by 0 bases, with 10 bases between. The germline gives CDR1 ENHRY, CDR2 SYGVKD. CDR3 sequence: CAITADSSYEQYF. In DNA, the CDR3 is TGTGCCATCACTGCGGACAGCTCCTACGAGCAGTACTTC.

This clonotype was detected a few times. The chain joins TRBV25-1 to TRBJ1-5; 7 bases agree with TRBD1. CDR1 MGHDK and CDR2 SYGVNS come from the germline V gene. The trim removed 4 bases at V and 3 bases at J, leaving 3 bases unmatched. The length of the CDR3 is 14 residues. CDR3 sequence: CASSGGQLNQPQHF. CDR3 bases: TGTGCCAGCAGTGGGGGACAGCTCAATCAGCCCCAGCATTTT.